This T cell receptor beta chain originates from a study of T cells in Graves' hyperthyroidism and ophthalmopathy (dated by TCRdb to the late 2010s). The study in broad terms: Peripheral blood samples were taken at initial diagnosis, before any treatment was given. To identify distinguishing TCR V-J signatures, a discovery cohort of 100 or so patients was used, comprising 43 with Graves' ophthalmopathy and 57 with stable Graves' hyperthyroidism. An independent validation cohort of fewer than 20 hyperthyroidism patients and about 16 patients who later progressed to ophthalmopathy tested prospective prediction of ophthalmopathy. The roughly 90 discovery patients were divided at random into training and test sets in a 7:3 ratio. In roughly six Graves' hyperthyroidism patients, the study also compared T-cell repertoires from thyroid tissue with T-cell repertoires from blood. After sampling, hyperthyroidism patients received methimazole starting at 30 mg daily, and ophthalmopathy patients received high-dose intravenous methylprednisolone. The paper describes TCR Vbeta CDR3 sequencing of 135 peripheral blood samples, made up of fewer than 50 ophthalmopathy patients, roughly 72 hyperthyroidism patients and 17 progressor patients. The paper's findings and limits, for the study overall: Sample size was not statistically predetermined, and blinding of investigators to group allocation was not performed. In validation, progression to ophthalmopathy was predicted by the model with 65% to 71% sensitivity and 72% to 80% specificity, a median of about 6.4 months before onset. Most expanded thyroid clonotypes (frequency above 0.001) were also detected in blood, suggesting blood repertoires may reflect thyroid immune responses. A 13 V-J signature model separated ophthalmopathy from stable hyperthyroidism, with around 90% sensitivity and roughly 84% specificity in cross-validation and 80%/75% in testing.

This clonotype was counted between two and nine times. Its antigen is still unknown. No qualities accompany the bases; no much larger clone lies one base away. Trimming removed 4 bases from V and 6 bases from J; the gene matches leave 9 bases unexplained. The CDR3 contains 15 residues, cysteine and phenylalanine counted. Of the read, only the CDR3 DNA is kept; its 45 bases are in frame from base 1. The germline V gene (reference sequence) specifies SEHNR as CDR1 and FQNEAQ as CDR2. Stable Graves' hyperthyroidism was defined as the absence of progression to ophthalmopathy over 18 months of follow-up. The hyperthyroidism patients were between 18 and 65 years old and newly diagnosed, with a disease duration of less than 2 months. The study excluded patients with uncontrolled infections, other autoimmune diseases, pregnancy or lactation. Diagnoses were based on clinical symptoms, serum thyroxine and TRAb, thyroid ultrasound and orbital computed tomography. Ficoll-Paque density gradient centrifugation was used to isolate PBMCs from 9.5 to 10 ml of fresh peripheral blood. Trizol reagent was used to extract total RNA, and RNA quality was then checked on an Agilent 2100 Bioanalyzer.

The TCR beta CDR3 regions were amplified from RNA transcripts. The TCR CDR3 was subjected to a first round of RT-PCR using the HTBI primer set and the Qiagen OneStep RT-PCR kit. Libraries were constructed in a second round of multiplex PCR, after which size selection and purification were carried out. Libraries were sequenced paired-end with 100 bp reads on an Illumina HiSeq2000. Regarding the original processing steps: SOAPnuke was used to process the raw data, throwing out any read that contained adapters or uncalled bases, had a mean Phred below 15, or lacked an exact constant-primer or identifier match. High-quality paired reads were merged using COPE v1.2.5, and each unique nucleotide sequence was defined as a clonotype. MiTCR v1.1 was used to align clonotypes to the IMGT TRBV, TRBD and TRBJ reference segments. The analysis included only V-J combinations with a frequency above 0.0001, which together covered approximately 99% of the repertoires. A TCS score was defined as the ratio of F50 (clonal expansion) to E x V (chaos), with BLOSUM62-based TCRdist applied between CDR3 peptides within each V-J. Welch's t-statistics and random forest reduced around 550 V-J features to roughly 13, which were used in a naive Bayes classifier (R e1071). TCRdb applied fastp at Q25 and MiXCR to the public reads, then kept only in-frame beta chains. Each CDR3 protein appears once, grouped with its most common genes and DNA. The V and J calls shown here were made by TCRdb, not taken from the authors' results. The sample table records about 690,000 distinct CDR3 sequences; around 15% of these occur just once. The leading ten clones occupy around 16% of the sample.

The source material was blood. The chain links TRBV7-9 with TRBJ1-3, with 7 bases aligning to TRBD1. The sequence came from a man aged 45 to 65 with Graves' hyperthyroidism. The DNA sequence is given as TGTGCCAGCAGCTCCGGGACAGCAGAGGAAAACACCATATATTTT. It specifies CASSSGTAEENTIYF.